The T cell receptor beta chain described here comes from a study of blood T cell repertoires in COVID-19. Study information: Both acute and convalescent COVID-19 samples were obtained from the United States, Italy and Spain. Nucleic acid was either cDNA or gDNA, and it came from T cells, B-cell-depleted T cells, or PBMCs.

Assay: immunoSEQ multiplex PCR; the TCRdb copy retains only in-frame clones and omits some. The sample has 150,000 to 180,000 clones, over 60% seen once. Germline assignment: CDR1 SGHTA and CDR2 FQGTGA. The CDR3 consists of 14 residues. Trimming stripped 4 bases from V and 9 bases from J, with 13 bases between. Sequenced sample: peripheral blood. This sequence joins TRBV7-3 and TRBJ1-6, with a possible D match to TRBD1 (6 bases). The TCR sequence derives from a man older than 75 with acute or convalescent COVID-19. Here the CDR3 reads CASSSQGYGSPLHF. CDR3 coding DNA: TGTGCCAGCAGCTCACAGGGTTACGGTTCACCCCTCCACTTT.